Listed below are T cell receptor beta chains from one sample, sequenced in a study of cytomegalovirus exposure and HLA in healthy donors. Sequenced by immunoSEQ multiplex PCR; TCRdb stores in-frame clones only, minus some. The repertoire includes around 140,000 clones, roughly 81% of them detected once, and 1.6% sits in the top ten. Sequenced sample: PBMCs. The receptors derive from a female donor in good health and CMV-seronegative. CDR3s include the opening cysteine and the closing phenylalanine or tryptophan.

j_call: TRBJ1-4; v_call: TRBV28; cdr3_aa: CASSLYPEKLFF
j_call: TRBJ2-3; v_call: TRBV30; cdr3_aa: CAWSSKDTQYF
j_call: TRBJ2-2; v_call: TRBV18; cdr3_aa: CASSPRGRGHDTGELFF
j_call: TRBJ2-5; v_call: TRBV2; cdr3_aa: CASAGQAGETQYF
j_call: TRBJ1-1; v_call: TRBV11-2; cdr3_aa: CASTGVTEAFF
j_call: TRBJ2-7; v_call: TRBV18; cdr3_aa: CASSPSTVDEQYF
j_call: TRBJ2-1; v_call: TRBV19; cdr3_aa: CASSSPRTGYNEQFF
j_call: TRBJ2-2; v_call: TRBV7-9; cdr3_aa: CASSLFTGGTGELFF
j_call: TRBJ2-5; v_call: TRBV28; cdr3_aa: CASRWARAQETQYF
j_call: TRBJ1-6; v_call: TRBV9; cdr3_aa: CASSRPQGPDNSPLHF
j_call: TRBJ1-4; v_call: TRBV25-1; cdr3_aa: CASGPGFDEKLFF
j_call: TRBJ2-6; v_call: TRBV25-1; cdr3_aa: CASSGGTGGVSGANVLTF
j_call: TRBJ1-5; v_call: TRBV18; cdr3_aa: CASSPPSGENQPQHF
j_call: TRBJ2-7; v_call: TRBV7-2; cdr3_aa: CASSLVPGVVYEQYF
j_call: TRBJ2-5; v_call: TRBV19; cdr3_aa: CASSTQTGGETQYF
j_call: TRBJ1-2; v_call: TRBV4-1; cdr3_aa: CASTLTGMDYGYTF
j_call: TRBJ1-5; v_call: TRBV7-2; cdr3_aa: CASSLASAGGVQPQHF
j_call: TRBJ1-5; v_call: TRBV5-1; cdr3_aa: CASSLDGGQVNQPQHF
j_call: TRBJ2-7; v_call: TRBV6-5; cdr3_aa: CASSYGGGPYEQYF
j_call: TRBJ1-2; v_call: TRBV29-1; cdr3_aa: CSVDAGGVYGYTF
j_call: TRBJ2-7; v_call: TRBV6-5; cdr3_aa: CASSRGQGTYEQYF